The subject of this entry is one TCR beta chain. The data are from a study of T cell changes during pregnancy in multiple sclerosis. TCRdb's table, derived via immunoSEQ multiplex PCR, lists solely in-frame clones and lacks some. The sample lists 79,000 or so clones, 75% to 90% occurring once. The CDR3 consists of 15 residues. Per the germline V gene, CDR1 is SGHTA and CDR2 is FQGNSA. Trimming took 9 bases from V and 6 from J; bases not matched to a gene: 13. This material consisted of peripheral blood, taken before pregnancy. This sequence joins TRBV7-2 and TRBJ2-2, with 7 bases identical to TRBD2. The origin of this receptor is a female donor with multiple sclerosis, enrolled in a pregnancy study. CDR3 sequence reads: CARTREGSISGELFF. Written as DNA, the CDR3 is TGTGCCAGAACAAGGGAGGGAAGTATATCCGGGGAGCTGTTTTTT.